This T cell receptor (beta chain) came from a study of blood T cell repertoires in COVID-19. The wider study: PBMCs, B-cell-depleted T cells, or T cells provided the cDNA or gDNA that made up the material.

V was cut by 1 base and J by 1 base, with 7 bases left in between. Germline CDR1 and CDR2: SGHVS and FNYEAQ. This CDR3 contains 15 residues. Original methodology: Nucleated cell counts were estimated from reference gene primer amplification. Sequencing used immunoSEQ multiplex PCR; TCRdb keeps in-frame clones, though not all of them. From that table come the V and J calls and clone size; the DNA was used to work out D and trimming. This sample has about 180,000 clones; around 76% occur once, and the top ten carry 8.4%. The chain is built from TRBV7-6 and TRBJ2-2; D not certain. This TCR was sampled from a woman aged 70 to 79 with acute or convalescent COVID-19. The sample comprised peripheral blood. The CDR3 spells CASSLDLLNTGELFF. The CDR3 DNA reads as TGTGCCAGCAGCTTAGACTTGTTGAACACCGGGGAGCTGTTTTTT.